A selection of T cell receptor delta chains follows, all from one sample in a study of gamma-delta T cells after stem cell transplantation. TCRdb re-called clones from the RT-PCR reads via CATT. The table shows 13,000 to 15,000 delta-chain clones, with roughly 32% occurring only once. The sequenced sample was gamma-delta T cells. Receptors originate from a human donor. It is not recorded whose cells these are; they may come from a transplant donor. The CDR3 runs from the conserved cysteine through the conserved F or W. Each record gives: CDR3 length, J gene, D gene, clone size, V gene, CDR3 DNA, CDR3 protein. A D gene is named only where the DNA matches it firmly. Only some rows state a clone size, as once, few, many or a class for expanded clones.

>17|TRDJ1|TRDD3|NA|TRDV3
TGTGCCTTCAGCCTTCGTCGGTACTGGGGGATTCCCGATAAACTCATCTTT
CAFSLRRYWGIPDKLIF
>21|TRDJ1|TRDD3|NA|TRDV1
TGTGCTCTTGGGGAAGTCCCTTCCTCCGTTTACTGGGGGATGTACACCGATAAACTCATCTTT
CALGEVPSSVYWGMYTDKLIF
>17|TRDJ1|NA|NA|TRDV1
TGTGCTCGTGGGGAACGGAGTATGGAGCCGTACACCGATAAACTCATCTTT
CARGERSMEPYTDKLIF
>19|TRDJ3|TRDD3|NA|TRDV2
TGTGCCTGTGACACCATGCTGGGGGATTACTCCTGGGACACCCGACAGATGTTTTTC
CACDTMLGDYSWDTRQMFF
>17|TRDJ3|NA|few|TRDV2
TGTGCCTGTGACGGGGTATCCGCCTCCTGGGACACCCGACAGATGTTTTTC
CACDGVSASWDTRQMFF
>20|TRDJ1|TRDD3|few|TRAV29/DV5
TGTGCAGCAAGCTCGTTCGCCCAAGTACTGGGGGATATGACAACCGATAAACTCATCTTT
CAASSFAQVLGDMTTDKLIF
>17|TRDJ1|TRDD3|few|TRDV3
TGTGCCTCAAAGGGGGGGATAATCCCAGCGTACACCGATAAACTCATCTTT
CASKGGIIPAYTDKLIF
>25|TRDJ1|TRDD3|NA|TRDV3
TGTGCCTTTATGTTCGGTATACTGGGGGCTACGCGTATAAGAGGTGGTCCGCCTTCCACCGATAAACTCATCTTT
CAFMFGILGATRIRGGPPSTDKLIF
>20|TRDJ2|NA|NA|TRDV2
TGTGCCTGTGACACCGTCGGGTGGGGGTCTCCTTCTTCTTTGACAGCACAACTCTTCTTT
CACDTVGWGSPSSLTAQLFF
>17|TRDJ2|NA|NA|TRDV1
TGTGCTCTTGGGTGCGGGAGGGATTGGATGGCGGCAGCACAACTCTTCTTT
CALGCGRDWMAAAQLFF
>22|TRDJ2|TRDD3|NA|TRDV1
TGTGCTCTTGGGGCAAGGGTGGTAACTCCTGGGGGATGCCCCACGTCGACAGCACAACTCTTCTTT
CALGARVVTPGGCPTSTAQLFF
>17|TRDJ1|TRDD3|NA|TRDV2
TGTGCCTGTGAATCCTCCACTGGGGGACCGAACACCGATAAACTCATCTTT
CACESSTGGPNTDKLIF
>15|TRDJ2|TRDD3|NA|TRAV29/DV5
TGTGCAGCAAGCGTCCTACTGGGGGATACAGCACAACTCTTCTTT
CAASVLLGDTAQLFF
>17|TRDJ1|TRDD3|NA|TRAV29/DV5
TGTGCAGCAAGGGTTTCTCTACTGGGGGTTTCCACCGATAAACTCATCTTT
CAARVSLLGVSTDKLIF
>18|TRDJ1|TRDD3|NA|TRDV1
TGTGCTCTTGGGGCGTACTCCGTCACTGGGGGATACCAGGATCAACTCATCTTT
CALGAYSVTGGYQDQLIF
>14|TRDJ1|TRDD2|few|TRDV1
TGTGCTCTTGGGGAACCCCTCTATTCCTACCGACTCATCTTT
CALGEPLYSYRLIF
>18|TRDJ1|TRDD3|NA|TRDV3
TGTGCCTTCGGAAGGCCTTCAGCGTACTGGGGGATTATAGATAAACTCATCTTT
CAFGRPSAYWGIIDKLIF
>16|TRDJ1|TRDD3|NA|TRDV1
TGTGCTCTTGGGGAAGTTCTACTGGGGGACACCGATAAACTCATCTTT
CALGEVLLGDTDKLIF
>21|TRDJ1|NA|few|TRAV29/DV5
TGTGCAGCAAGAGGGGAAAGAGGTGTGATTGGGGATCAAAGGTACACCGATAAACTCATCTTT
CAARGERGVIGDQRYTDKLIF
>21|TRDJ3|TRDD3|NA|TRDV3
TGTGCCCCCCGCCTTTCTGTACTGGGGGCTTTTGCCTCCTGGGACACCCGACAGCTGTTTTTC
CAPRLSVLGAFASWDTRQLFF
>12|TRDJ2|TRDD3|NA|TRDV2
TGTGCCTATGACTGGGGGACAGCACAACTCTTCTTT
CAYDWGTAQLFF
>21|TRDJ1|NA|few|TRDV1
TGTGCTCTTGGGGACTCCTTCCTCACTGGGGGTTACAACCCCTACACCGATAAACTCATCTTT
CALGDSFLTGGYNPYTDKLIF